This T cell receptor beta chain is from a study of patients and donors after allogeneic stem cell transplantation. The CDR3 totals 13 residues. Trimming at V came to 4 bases and at J to 6 bases, leaving 3 bases not matched to a gene. CDR1 and CDR2 from the germline V gene are SGHAT and FQNNGV. TCRdb independently ran MiXCR on the RT-PCR reads; one entry per CDR3 protein. The repertoire holds over 1,500 distinct CDR3 sequences, with 20% to 25% as singletons. Source material: blood, either unsorted or a sorted T cell fraction (not recorded which). This sequence originates from a human donor who was either an allogeneic HSCT recipient or a stem cell or donor lymphocyte infusion donor (not recorded which). It is not recorded whose cells these are; they may come from a transplant donor. This chain joins TRBV11-2 and TRBJ1-1; 9 bases agree with TRBD1. The CDR3 bases are TGTGCCAGCAGCTCGGACAGGGGCTCTGAAGCTTTCTTT. Its protein product is CASSSDRGSEAFF.